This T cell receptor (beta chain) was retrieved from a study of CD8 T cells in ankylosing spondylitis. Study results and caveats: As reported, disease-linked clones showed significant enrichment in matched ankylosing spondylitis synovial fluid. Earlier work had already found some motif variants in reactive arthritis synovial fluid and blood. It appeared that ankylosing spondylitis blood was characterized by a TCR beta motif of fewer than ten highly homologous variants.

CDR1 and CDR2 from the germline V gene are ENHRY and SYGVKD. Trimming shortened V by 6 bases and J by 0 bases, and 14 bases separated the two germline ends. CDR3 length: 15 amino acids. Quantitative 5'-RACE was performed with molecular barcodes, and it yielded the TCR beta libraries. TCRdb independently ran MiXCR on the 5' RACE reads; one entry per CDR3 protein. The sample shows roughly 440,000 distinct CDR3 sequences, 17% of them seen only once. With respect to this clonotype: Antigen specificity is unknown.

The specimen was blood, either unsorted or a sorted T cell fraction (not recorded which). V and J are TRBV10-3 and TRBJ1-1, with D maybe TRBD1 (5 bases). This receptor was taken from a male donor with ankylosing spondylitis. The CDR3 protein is CAIRSNEGMNTEAFF. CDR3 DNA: TGTGCCATCAGGTCCAACGAGGGGATGAACACTGAAGCTTTCTTT.